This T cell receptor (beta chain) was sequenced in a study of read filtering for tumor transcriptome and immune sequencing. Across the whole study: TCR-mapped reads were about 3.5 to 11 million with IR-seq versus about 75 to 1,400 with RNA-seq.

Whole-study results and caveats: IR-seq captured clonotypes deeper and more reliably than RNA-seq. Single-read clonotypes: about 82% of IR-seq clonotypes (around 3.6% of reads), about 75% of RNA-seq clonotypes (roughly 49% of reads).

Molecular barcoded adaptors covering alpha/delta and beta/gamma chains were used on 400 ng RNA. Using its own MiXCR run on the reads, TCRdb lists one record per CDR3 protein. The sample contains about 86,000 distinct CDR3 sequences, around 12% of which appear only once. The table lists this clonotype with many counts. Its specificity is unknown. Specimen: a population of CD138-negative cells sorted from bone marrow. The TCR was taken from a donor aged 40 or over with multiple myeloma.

The CDR3 protein is CATSDYQGAGSYNEQFF. The CDR3 nucleotides read TGTGCCACCAGTGATTATCAGGGGGCAGGCTCCTACAATGAGCAGTTCTTC. The rearrangement uses TRBV24-1 and TRBJ2-1, with TRBD1 matching 8 bases. The V segment lost 2 bases and the J segment 0 bases; nucleotides outside the gene matches: 5. CDR1 is KGHDR and CDR2 is SFDVKD in the germline V gene. CDR3 length: 17 residues.